The 28 T cell receptor beta chains presented below share a single source sample, sequenced in a study of human T cells and chemical hapten exposure. Noted time point: patch test 2, 6 weeks after DPC sensitization. The sample's treatment: therapeutic diphenylcyclopropenone sensitization with weekly scalp DPC. TCRdb recomputed calls from the RACE reads with MiXCR, one row per CDR3 protein. Of 95,000 or so distinct CDR3 sequences in the sample, around 10% were seen once. The source material was whole blood, sampled in connection with sensitization to the hapten diphenylcyclopropenone (DPC). The source is a middle-aged woman with alopecia areata. Some clones in this sample may be carry-over from other donors' samples.

This clonotype occurred many times. The J gene is TRBJ1-4, the V gene TRBV6-2 or TRBV6-3; the D is unclear. The CDR3 spans 11 residues. V lost 5 bases and J lost 7, with 5 bases in between. Germline V gene lookup returns CDR1 MNHEY and CDR2 SVGEGT. CDR3 nucleotides: TGTGCCAGCAGTGATTCTGAAAAACTGTTTTTT. Translating it yields CASSDSEKLFF.

At least ten counts were recorded for this clonotype. This chain uses TRBV20-1 with TRBJ2-6; D remains unclear. CDR1 is DFQATT, CDR2 SNEGSKA, per germline (reference sequence). The V and J ends lost 0 bases and 0 bases respectively, with 6 bases between them. The CDR3 is 15 amino acids. This chain's CDR3 is CSARDSVSGANVLTF. CDR3 DNA: TGCAGTGCTAGAGATTCAGTCTCTGGGGCCAACGTCCTGACTTTC.

This clonotype was found a few times. The DNA of the CDR3 is TGCAGCGGGGGACTAGCGGGAGTTACCGGGGAGCTGTTTTTT. Translation: CSGGLAGVTGELFF. The chain links TRBV29-1 to TRBJ2-2; 14 nucleotides agree with TRBD2. Trimming cost V 7 bases and J 5 bases; bases outside gene matches: 3. This CDR3 contains 14 residues. The V gene's germline CDR1 is SQVTM and CDR2 ANQGSEA.

This clonotype showed up many times. The chain uses TRBV7-3 and TRBJ1-1; D is ambiguous. The CDR3 has 13 amino acids. Germline CDR1 reads SGHTA; CDR2 reads FQGTGA. V gave up 5 bases and J gave up 1 base, with 8 bases separating them. The CDR3 nucleotides read TGTGCCAGCAGCCAGGCGGGGAACACTGAAGCTTTCTTT. It encodes CASSQAGNTEAFF.

The V and J genes are TRBV18 and TRBJ2-7, with 12 bases fitting TRBD1. This CDR3 is built from 15 residues. Germline assignment: CDR1 KGHSH and CDR2 LQKENI. V lost 3 bases and J lost 2; bases outside the gene matches: 2. This chain's CDR3 is CASSPGTGGTYEQYF. The CDR3 nucleotides are TGTGCCAGCTCACCGGGGACAGGGGGCACCTACGAGCAGTACTTC. The full variable domain, completed using reference TRBV18 and TRBJ2-7, is NAGVMQNPRHLVRRRGQEARLRCSPMKGHSHVYWYRQLPEEGLKFMVYLQKENIIDESGMPKERFSAEFPKEGPSILRIQQVVRGDSAAYFCASSPGTGGTYEQYFGPGTRLTVT.

This chain links TRBV6-1 with TRBJ2-1, with D possibly called TRBD1 or TRBD2 (6 bases each). CDR1 and CDR2 from the germline V gene are MNHNS and SASEGT. The V end lost 10 bases, the J end lost 6 bases, and 19 bases lay between the germline ends. The CDR3 sequence is 14 residues long. The CDR3 nucleotides read TGTGCCACAGTGTTGGGGGGCCCCCCCAATGAGCAGTTCTTC. Encoded protein: CATVLGGPPNEQFF.

The J gene is TRBJ2-3, the V gene TRBV10-1; 7 positions agree with TRBD1. Germline CDR1 and CDR2: WNHNN and SYGVQD (reference sequence). Germline trimming cut 5 bases from V and 2 bases from J; bases unmatched to any gene: 4. The CDR3 is 14 residues long. CDR3: CASSQGQDTDTQYF. CDR3 nucleotide sequence: TGCGCCAGCAGTCAAGGACAGGACACAGATACGCAGTATTTT.

The CDR3 nucleotides read TGTGCCACCAGTGATTTGGGTTCGTCGGAACAAGAGACCCAGTACTTC. It codes for CATSDLGSSEQETQYF. The chain carries TRBV24-1 and TRBJ2-5; no reliable D call. There are 16 residues in the CDR3. Trimming pared 0 bases from V and 2 bases from J, leaving 12 bases between. Germline V gene sequence: CDR1 KGHDR, CDR2 SFDVKD.

This sequence joins TRBV6-5 and TRBJ2-1, with D possibly being TRBD2 (5 bases). V was clipped by 4 bases and J by 0 bases, with 13 bases between them. Germline-derived CDR1 and CDR2 are MNHEY and SVGAGI. This CDR3 contains 16 residues. In nucleotides, the CDR3 is TGTGCCAGCAGTTCCAGGACTGCTAGCTCCTACAATGAGCAGTTCTTC. As protein: CASSSRTASSYNEQFF.

Details on this clonotype: One end of the junction fails to match germline, which may point to a read error. This chain links TRBV27 with TRBJ2-7; possibly TRBD1 for D (6 bases). Germline V CDR1 and CDR2: MNHEY, SMNVEV (reference sequence). The CDR3 loop spans 13 amino acids. CDR3 in amino acids: CASGLSVGARQYF. CDR3 nucleotide sequence: TGTGCCAGCGGTTTATCGGTGGGGGCGCGGCAGTACTTC.

This chain connects TRBV10-1 to TRBJ2-3; 9 bases align to TRBD2. This CDR3 is 15 amino acids long. Germline values: CDR1 WNHNN, CDR2 SYGVQD (reference sequence). The J segment lost 3 bases and the V segment lost 6 bases, leaving 7 bases of the junction unmatched. CDR3 sequence reads: CASSSGLAQTDTQYF. The CDR3 nucleotides are TGCGCCAGCAGCTCGGGACTAGCACAGACAGATACGCAGTATTTT.

This clonotype was found many times. The chain uses TRBV25-1 and TRBJ1-4; D uncertain. The CDR3 loop spans 14 amino acids. V was pared by 3 bases and J by 4 bases, with 9 bases between. Germline assignment: CDR1 MGHDK and CDR2 SYGVNS. CDR3 DNA sequence: TGTGCCAGCAGTGAGAAGGGCTTTAATGAAAAACTGTTTTTT. Protein: CASSEKGFNEKLFF.

The chain links TRBV20-1 to TRBJ1-5; possible D gene TRBD1, 5 bases. Germline V gene sequence: CDR1 DFQATT, CDR2 SNEGSKA (reference sequence). V was trimmed by 0 bases and J by 8 bases, leaving 14 bases between them. The CDR3 is 14 amino acids. The CDR3 bases are TGCAGTGCTAGAGATCCCACAGGCCCCGAGCCCCAGCATTTT. Residues: CSARDPTGPEPQHF.

This clonotype was observed a handful of times. This sequence joins TRBV18 and TRBJ2-1; 11 bases are a match to TRBD2. The germline CDR1 and CDR2 sequences are KGHSH and LQKENI. Germline trimming cut 5 bases from V and 4 bases from J; bases unmatched to any gene: 7. This CDR3 has 16 residues. The CDR3 sequence is CASSSTGTSGYNEQFF. CDR3 DNA sequence: TGTGCCAGCTCATCAACCGGGACTAGCGGTTACAATGAGCAGTTCTTC.

This clonotype has at least ten counts. The chain is built from TRBV6-4 and TRBJ2-1; D may be TRBD1 or TRBD2 (5 bases each). V lost 5 bases and J 7 bases, leaving 15 bases between the germline ends. Germline-derived CDR1 and CDR2 are MRHNA and SNTAGT. CDR3 length: 14 residues. The CDR3: CASSPAARGNEQFF. CDR3 nucleotides: TGTGCCAGCAGTCCCGCCGCGAGGGGAAATGAGCAGTTCTTC.

Many counts were recorded for this clonotype. The chain uses TRBV20-1 and TRBJ1-2; the D is unclear. The germline V gene encodes CDR1 DFQATT and CDR2 SNEGSKA (reference sequence). V lost 3 bases to trimming and J lost 8 bases, with 10 bases between them. CDR3 length equals 11 residues. In nucleotides, the CDR3 is TGCAGTGCTAGCCGAGGTCCGGGCTACACCTTC. It yields the protein CSASRGPGYTF.

This rearrangement joins TRBV7-9 to TRBJ1-1; TRBD1 matches 10 bases. This CDR3 comprises 14 residues. V dropped 4 bases and J dropped 5; count of bases not matched to a gene: 4. Germline CDR1 reads SEHNR; CDR2 reads FQNEAQ (reference sequence). The CDR3 DNA sequence: TGTGCCAGCAGCTCGGACAGGGGGTATACTGAAGCTTTCTTT. Amino acid sequence: CASSSDRGYTEAFF.

This clonotype was seen a few times. The V and J genes are TRBV6-2 or TRBV6-3 and TRBJ2-1, with unresolved D. V was shortened by 6 bases and J by 0 bases, with 15 bases between the two germline ends. The CDR3 is made up of 16 amino acids. CDR1 is MNHEY, CDR2 SVGEGT, per germline. The CDR3 DNA reads TGTGCCAGCAGCTTACCTAGATCCCCCTCCTACAATGAGCAGTTCTTC. Protein sequence: CASSLPRSPSYNEQFF.

This chain links TRBV18 with TRBJ1-3, with 9 bases fitting TRBD1. This CDR3 has 15 residues. Germline CDR1 and CDR2: KGHSH and LQKENI. V was pared by 6 bases and J by 7 bases, with 10 bases of the junction left unmatched. The CDR3 sequence is CASSPGQGIRNTIYF. CDR3 DNA: TGTGCCAGCTCTCCGGGACAGGGCATCCGGAACACCATATATTTT.

CDR3 nucleotide sequence: TGTGCCAGCAGTCTCCAGAGGGGAAACACCATATATTTT. Translated: CASSLQRGNTIYF. The gene calls are TRBV11-2 and TRBJ1-3; D is unresolved. This CDR3 spans 13 amino acids. V lost 6 bases, J lost 4 bases, and 10 bases lay in between. The germline V gene encodes CDR1 SGHAT and CDR2 FQNNGV.

This clonotype was seen a few times. The chain employs TRBV20-1 and TRBJ1-3, with 7 bases fitting TRBD1. J lost 6 bases, V lost 1 base, and 6 bases had no gene match. From germline, CDR1 is DFQATT and CDR2 SNEGSKA (reference sequence). The CDR3 sequence is 14 residues long. CDR3 sequence (DNA): TGCAGTGCTAGAGGCTCCGGGACAGTAAACACCATATATTTT. Its protein is CSARGSGTVNTIYF.

This clonotype was observed a few times. The rearrangement links TRBV7-2 to TRBJ2-2; tentatively, D is TRBD2 (5 bases). The CDR3 covers 15 residues. V lost 5 bases to trimming and J lost 5 bases, with 15 bases between them. Germline assignment: CDR1 SGHTA and CDR2 FQGNSA. This CDR3 reads CASSPWAGGTGELFF. As DNA, the CDR3 is TGTGCCAGCAGCCCCTGGGCGGGTGGGACCGGGGAGCTGTTTTTT.

The chain joins TRBV6-2 or TRBV6-3 to TRBJ1-2; D remains unclear. From germline, CDR1 is MNHEY and CDR2 SVGEGT. With 5 bases removed from V and 3 bases from J, the gap between germline ends came to 10 bases. The CDR3 covers 13 residues. CDR3: CASSLTSYYGYTF. For the CDR3, the DNA is TGTGCCAGCAGTCTTACCTCCTACTATGGCTACACCTTC.

This clonotype was counted many times. This sequence joins TRBV6-5 and TRBJ2-1; the D is unclear. This CDR3 comprises 11 residues. CDR1 and CDR2 from the germline V gene are MNHEY and SVGAGI. Trimming took off 10 bases at V and 9 bases at J, with 13 bases between the two ends. The CDR3 DNA reads TGTGCCACCGTCTGGAACCTTGAGCAGTTCTTC. As protein: CATVWNLEQFF.

The chain employs TRBV7-9 and TRBJ1-2; the D is unclear. V was cut by 3 bases and J by 4 bases, with 6 bases left in between. The CDR3 loop spans 12 amino acids. Per germline, CDR1 SEHNR and CDR2 FQNEAQ (reference sequence). In nucleotides, the CDR3 is TGTGCCAGCAGCTTGGACGGCTATGGCTACACCTTC. This gives the protein CASSLDGYGYTF.

The chain joins TRBV4-3 to TRBJ2-4; 12 bases map to TRBD2. Germline V CDR1 and CDR2: LGHNA, YSLEER. The junction had 3 bases not matched to a gene; V was cut back by 1 base and J by 5 bases. This CDR3 contains 16 residues. CDR3 bases: TGCGCCAGCAGCCAAGTATCTAGCGGGAGGGAAAACATTCAGTACTTC. Translation: CASSQVSSGRENIQYF.

There are a few counts of this clonotype. This CDR3 is CASSYLDRDSGYTF. The CDR3 nucleotides are TGTGCCAGCAGTTACTTGGACAGGGACTCTGGCTACACCTTC. J is TRBJ1-2 and V is TRBV6-5, with TRBD1 matching over 8 bases. The CDR3 is 14 residues long. V was clipped by 1 base and J by 7 bases; unmatched bases: 5. Germline loops: CDR1 MNHEY, CDR2 SVGAGI.

This clonotype was recorded a few times. V gene TRBV12-3 or TRBV12-4 combines with J gene TRBJ2-3, with 7 bases aligning to TRBD2. CDR3 length: 14 amino acids. Trimming cost V 8 bases and J 3 bases; bases outside gene matches: 8. This chain's CDR3 is CASSSGRRTDTQYF. CDR3 nucleotides: TGTGCCAGCTCTAGCGGACGACGAACAGATACGCAGTATTTT.